The next 26 T cell receptor beta chains were all read from a single sample in a study of blood T cell repertoires in COVID-19. Data came from immunoSEQ multiplex PCR; TCRdb stores just in-frame clones and leaves some out. The table records about 86,000 clones, over 70% of them present only once. Sequenced material: peripheral blood. Receptors were obtained from a human donor in a cohort sampled during active COVID-19.

This chain uses TRBV2 with TRBJ1-2; 9 bases align to TRBD1. Trimming removed 11 bases from V and 6 bases from J; junction bases left unmatched: 10. CDR1 and CDR2 from the germline V gene are SNHLY and FYNNEI. CDR3 length: 13 residues. DNA for the CDR3: TGTGCCGGGGGACAGGGTCAAATTAATGGCTACACCTTC. Its translation: CAGGQGQINGYTF. Based on the CDR3 plus reference TRBV2 and TRBJ1-2, the full variable domain is EPEVTQTPSHQVTQMGQEVILRCVPISNHLYFYWYRQILGQKVEFLVSFYNNEISEKSEIFDDQFSVERPDGSNFTLKIRSTKLEDSAMYFCAGGQGQINGYTFGSGTRLTVV.

The J gene is TRBJ1-1, the V gene TRBV5-1; D is undetermined. The germline CDR1 and CDR2 sequences are SGHRS and YFSETQ. V lost 3 bases and J 7 bases, leaving 13 bases between the germline ends. The CDR3 has 13 amino acids. The CDR3 DNA reads as TGCGCCAGCAGCTCCCCCGGGAAAGATGAAGCTTTCTTT. The encoded protein is CASSSPGKDEAFF. The complete variable domain, with remaining parts taken from reference TRBV5-1 and TRBJ1-1, reads KAGVTQTPRYLIKTRGQQVTLSCSPISGHRSVSWYQQTPGQGLQFLFEYFSETQRNKGNFPGRFSGRQFSNSRSEMNVSTLELGDSALYLCASSSPGKDEAFFGQGTRLTVV.

The V and J genes are TRBV9 and TRBJ1-3; the D gene is possibly TRBD1 (5 bases). The CDR3 is 16 amino acids. From germline, CDR1 is SGDLS and CDR2 YYNGEE. V was shortened by 4 bases and J by 0 bases, with 14 bases between the two germline ends. The chain's CDR3 is CASSPSAGGSGNTIYF. As DNA, the CDR3 is TGTGCCAGCAGCCCCTCGGCGGGGGGCTCTGGAAACACCATATATTTT.

V is TRBV5-4 and J is TRBJ2-6; D is uncertain. V lost 4 bases to trimming and J lost 0 bases, with 11 bases between them. CDR3 length: 16 residues. The germline CDR1 and CDR2 sequences are SGHNT and YYREEE (reference sequence). In DNA, the CDR3 is TGTGCCAGCAGCCTGGATTTCTACTCTGGGGCCAACGTCCTGACTTTC. Its protein product is CASSLDFYSGANVLTF. Full variable domain (outside the CDR3, taken from reference TRBV5-4 and TRBJ2-6): ETGVTQSPTHLIKTRGQQVTLRCSSQSGHNTVSWYQQALGQGPQFIFQYYREEENGRGNFPPRFSGLQFPNYSSELNVNALELDDSALYLCASSLDFYSGANVLTFGAGSRLTVL.

V usage is TRBV6-5 and J usage is TRBJ2-2; the D is unclear. The CDR3 consists of 15 residues. Trimming removed 2 bases from V and 4 bases from J, with 11 bases in between. CDR1 is MNHEY and CDR2 is SVGAGI in the germline V gene. This CDR3 reads CASSYDGRGTGELFF. The CDR3 DNA sequence: TGTGCCAGCAGTTACGACGGCCGCGGCACCGGGGAGCTGTTTTTT.

A word on this clone: The identical CDR3 is also encoded by other nucleotide sequences in the sample. The chain couples TRBV12-3 or TRBV12-4 to TRBJ2-7; 9 bases match TRBD1. The CDR3 has 13 residues. J lost 4 bases, V lost 6 bases, and 4 bases had no gene match. CDR3: CASSSDRGYEQYF. The CDR3 DNA sequence: TGTGCCAGCAGCTCGGACAGGGGATACGAGCAGTACTTC.

V and J are TRBV28 and TRBJ2-5; 9 bases line up with TRBD2. The CDR3 extends over 15 amino acids. Germline V gene sequence: CDR1 MDHEN, CDR2 SYDVKM. V was pared by 8 bases and J by 5 bases, with 12 bases of the junction left unmatched. In DNA, the CDR3 is TGTGCCAGCGGTGATAGCGGGAGAATGGGGGAGACCCAGTACTTC. It is translated as CASGDSGRMGETQYF.

This chain uses TRBV20-1 with TRBJ2-1; 9 nucleotides line up with TRBD2. Germline V gives CDR1 DFQATT, CDR2 SNEGSKA (reference sequence). The CDR3 totals 17 residues. The V and J ends lost 3 bases and 9 bases, in that order; junction bases with no gene match: 18. CDR3 loop: CSASPLGVAGARGEQFF. CDR3 DNA: TGCAGTGCTAGTCCTCTCGGCGTAGCGGGAGCAAGGGGTGAGCAGTTCTTC.

The chain uses TRBV30 and TRBJ2-5, with TRBD2 matching over 15 bases. Germline V gene data show CDR1 as GTSNPN and CDR2 as SVGIG (reference sequence). The CDR3 covers 16 residues. V trimming: 2 bases; J trimming: 5 bases; junction bases outside the gene matches: 6. CDR3 region: CAWSSGLAGGGETQYF. The CDR3 DNA is TGTGCCTGGAGTTCGGGACTAGCGGGAGGAGGCGAGACCCAGTACTTC.

The J gene is TRBJ2-3, the V gene TRBV4-1; unclear D gene. This CDR3 comprises 13 residues. The V and J ends lost 0 bases and 7 bases respectively, with 8 bases between them. The V gene's germline CDR1 is MGHRA and CDR2 YSYEKL. CDR3 sequence reads: CASSQDLGNTQYF. The CDR3 DNA follows: TGCGCCAGCAGCCAAGATCTAGGAAATACGCAGTATTTT.

The J gene is TRBJ1-2, the V gene TRBV5-6, with 8 positions matching TRBD1. Germline CDR1 is SGHDT and CDR2 is YYEEEE. This CDR3 is built from 16 residues. J was trimmed by 3 bases and V by 4 bases; bases with no gene match: 11. For the CDR3, the DNA is TGTGCCAGCAGCCGTTCCCAGGGGGCGCGAGACTATGGCTACACCTTC. Translated: CASSRSQGARDYGYTF.

This clone was seen only a few times. This rearrangement joins TRBV5-5 to TRBJ2-7; no definite D call. Germline assignment: CDR1 SGHKS and CDR2 YYEKEE (reference sequence). Trimming cost V 4 bases and J 4 bases, with 18 bases left between them. CDR3 size: 15 residues. CDR3 DNA: TGTGCCAGCAGCCCTGCCCCTACGACGGGTTACGAGCAGTACTTC. Translation gives CASSPAPTTGYEQYF.

DNA of the CDR3: TGTGCCAGCAGCTTGGAAAGAGGGGGAAACACCATATATTTT. Translated, it gives CASSLERGGNTIYF. This chain uses TRBV5-5 with TRBJ1-3; the D is unclear. V was pared by 0 bases and J by 4 bases, with 8 bases between. Germline V CDR1 and CDR2: SGHKS, YYEKEE (reference sequence). The CDR3 totals 14 residues.

The rearrangement joins TRBV6-2 or TRBV6-3 to TRBJ1-2; D remains ambiguous. CDR3 length equals 15 residues. V dropped 2 bases and J dropped 4 bases, with 14 bases sitting between them. Germline lookup yields CDR1 MNHEY and CDR2 SVGEGT. CDR3: CASSYDGSSVYGYTF. The DNA for the CDR3 is TGTGCCAGCAGTTACGATGGCAGTTCCGTCTATGGCTACACCTTC.

This clone has only one observation. The chain links TRBV7-9 to TRBJ2-5, with 7 bases identical to TRBD2. The CDR3 covers 14 residues. J gave up 4 bases and V 3 bases, and 5 bases lay outside the gene matches. Germline assignment: CDR1 SEHNR and CDR2 FQNEAQ (reference sequence). The CDR3 protein is CASSFVAGVETQYF. The CDR3 DNA reads TGTGCCAGCAGCTTCGTCGCGGGAGTAGAGACCCAGTACTTC. Filled out from reference TRBV7-9 and TRBJ2-5, the complete variable domain reads DTGVSQNPRHKITKRGQNVTFRCDPISEHNRLYWYRQTLGQGPEFLTYFQNEAQLEKSRLLSDRFSAERPKGSFSTLEIQRTEQGDSAMYLCASSFVAGVETQYFGPGTRLLVL.

The chain links TRBV7-8 to TRBJ1-2; 8 bases map to TRBD1. This CDR3 is 16 amino acids long. V shed 1 base, J shed 8 bases, and the junction held 12 bases outside the gene matches. CDR1 and CDR2 from the germline V gene are SGHVS and FQNEAQ. The CDR3 coding sequence is TGTGCCAGCAGCTTAGAGTCCGGACAGGGTCATTGGGGCTACACCTTC. Translation: CASSLESGQGHWGYTF.

The J gene is TRBJ2-3, the V gene TRBV27; possible D gene TRBD1, 5 bases. The CDR3 length is 13 residues. CDR1 MNHEY and CDR2 SMNVEV come from the germline V gene (reference sequence). Trimming pared 2 bases from V and 3 bases from J, leaving 6 bases between. The chain's CDR3 is CASSLPGTDTQYF. Written as DNA, the CDR3 is TGTGCCAGCAGTTTACCAGGGACAGATACGCAGTATTTT.

CDR3 amino acids: CASSLAGGPRETQYF. Written as DNA, the CDR3 is TGTGCCAGCAGTTTAGCGGGAGGGCCGAGAGAGACCCAGTACTTC. J is TRBJ2-5 and V is TRBV27; 9 bases are shared with TRBD2. The germline gives CDR1 MNHEY, CDR2 SMNVEV (reference sequence). The junction had 5 bases not matched to a gene; V was cut back by 2 bases and J by 4 bases. CDR3 size: 15 residues.

The chain has TRBV24-1 and TRBJ2-7; 8 bases are shared with TRBD1. Germline V gives CDR1 KGHDR, CDR2 SFDVKD. The CDR3 length is 14 residues. V was clipped by 2 bases and J by 5 bases; unmatched bases: 4. The CDR3 protein is CATSDSQGQDEQYF. CDR3 coding DNA: TGTGCCACCAGTGATTCCCAGGGACAGGACGAGCAGTACTTC.

The chain employs TRBV9 and TRBJ1-5, with 7 positions matching TRBD1. The CDR3 is 14 residues long. V trimming: 7 bases; J trimming: 4 bases; junction bases outside the gene matches: 8. The germline gives CDR1 SGDLS, CDR2 YYNGEE. CDR3 protein: CASSPPGQNQPQHF. Here the CDR3 DNA reads TGTGCCAGCTCCCCACCGGGACAGAATCAGCCCCAGCATTTT.

The chain carries TRBV10-1 and TRBJ2-2, with D maybe TRBD1 (8 bases). CDR1 and CDR2 (germline): WNHNN, SYGVQD (reference sequence). The V end was cut by 3 bases, the J end by 5 bases, with 19 bases between. This CDR3 is built from 17 residues. This chain's CDR3 is CASSDGLGDRWTGELFF. Here the CDR3 DNA reads TGCGCCAGCAGTGATGGACTAGGGGACAGGTGGACCGGGGAGCTGTTTTTT.

This chain links TRBV15 with TRBJ2-1; no firm D call. V shed 0 bases and J shed 5 bases, with 8 bases lying between them. This CDR3 is 14 amino acids long. From germline, CDR1 is LNHNV and CDR2 YYDKDF (reference sequence). This CDR3 reads CATSRDFSNNEQFF. The CDR3 nucleotides are TGTGCCACCAGCAGAGACTTTAGCAACAATGAGCAGTTCTTC.

The V gene is TRBV7-6, the J gene TRBJ2-2; maybe TRBD1 (10 bases). Germline V gene lookup returns CDR1 SGHVS and CDR2 FNYEAQ. The CDR3 is made up of 19 amino acids. Deletions cut 1 base from V and 6 bases from J, with 24 bases between. CDR3 region: CASSLGTGGLASFAGELFF. In nucleotides, the CDR3 is TGTGCCAGCAGCTTAGGGACAGGGGGACTAGCAAGTTTCGCCGGGGAGCTGTTTTTT.

The chain has TRBV15 and TRBJ1-2; D gene ambiguous. Trimming removed 0 bases at V and 7 bases at J, with 9 bases between. Per the germline V gene, CDR1 is LNHNV and CDR2 is YYDKDF (reference sequence). The CDR3 is 13 amino acids. In DNA form, the CDR3 reads TGTGCCACCAGCAGAGATAGAACAGCTGGCTACACCTTC. This translates into CATSRDRTAGYTF. Variable domain in full (rest from reference TRBV15 and TRBJ1-2): DAMVIQNPRYQVTQFGKPVTLSCSQTLNHNVMYWYQQKSSQAPKLLFHYYDKDFNNEADTPDNFQSRRPNTSFCFLDIRSPGLGDTAMYLCATSRDRTAGYTFGSGTRLTVV.

The chain recombines TRBV5-1 with TRBJ1-6, with 11 bases lining up with TRBD1. Germline V CDR1 and CDR2: SGHRS, YFSETQ. After removal of 4 bases from V and 5 bases from J, the junction contained 5 bases not matched to a gene. This CDR3 has 16 amino acids. CDR3 nucleotide sequence: TGCGCCAGCAGCCCAGGGACAGGGGGGAATAATTCACCCCTCCACTTT. It is translated as CASSPGTGGNNSPLHF. Variable domain in full (rest from reference TRBV5-1 and TRBJ1-6): KAGVTQTPRYLIKTRGQQVTLSCSPISGHRSVSWYQQTPGQGLQFLFEYFSETQRNKGNFPGRFSGRQFSNSRSEMNVSTLELGDSALYLCASSPGTGGNNSPLHFGNGTRLTVT.

The chain employs TRBV5-1 and TRBJ2-3, with 10 bases identical to TRBD2. The length of the CDR3 is 15 residues. Germline CDR1 SGHRS, CDR2 YFSETQ. V shed 4 bases and J 0 bases; nucleotides not matched to a gene: 2. The CDR3 nucleotides are TGCGCCAGCAGCCTTAGCGGGAGGAGCACAGATACGCAGTATTTT. Encoded protein: CASSLSGRSTDTQYF.